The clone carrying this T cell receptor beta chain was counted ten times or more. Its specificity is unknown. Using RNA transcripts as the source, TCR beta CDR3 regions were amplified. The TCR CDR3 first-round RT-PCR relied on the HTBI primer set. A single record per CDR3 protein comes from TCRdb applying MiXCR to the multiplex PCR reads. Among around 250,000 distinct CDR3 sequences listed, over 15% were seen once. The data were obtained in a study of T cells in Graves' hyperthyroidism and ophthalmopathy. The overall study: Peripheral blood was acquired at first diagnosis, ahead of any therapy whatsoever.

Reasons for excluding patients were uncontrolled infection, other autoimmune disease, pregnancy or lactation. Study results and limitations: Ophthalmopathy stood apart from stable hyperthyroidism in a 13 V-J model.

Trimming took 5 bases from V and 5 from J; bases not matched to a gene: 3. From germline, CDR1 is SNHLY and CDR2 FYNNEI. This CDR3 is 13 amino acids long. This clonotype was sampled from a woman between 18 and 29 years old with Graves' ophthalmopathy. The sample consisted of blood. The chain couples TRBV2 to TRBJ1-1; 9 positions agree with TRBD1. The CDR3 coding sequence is TGTGCCAGCAGTAGGACAGGGGAGACTGAAGCTTTCTTT. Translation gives CASSRTGETEAFF.